Shown below are 6 T cell receptor beta chains from a single sample sequenced in a study of T cells expressing NK-cell markers. TCRdb reprocessed the 5' RACE reads; each CDR3 protein has one entry and no DNA is given. Across fewer than 200,000 distinct CDR3 sequences, the top ten clones capture roughly 20% of the sample. Sequencing was done on a sample of blood T cells: a sorted CD56 or NKG2C T cell subset, CD4+ or CD8+ T cells, or bulk PBMC T cells (not recorded which). Receptors originate from a woman between 18 and 69 years old in good health.

V usage is TRBV20-1 and J usage is TRBJ2-3; as DNA is missing, the TRBD2 call by TCRdb cannot be tested. The length of the CDR3 is 13 residues. Germline V gives CDR1 DFQATT, CDR2 SNEGSKA (reference sequence). CDR3 sequence reads: CSAFGGVGDTQYF.

The chain links TRBV5-1 to TRBJ2-7; TCRdb calls TRBD1, which cannot be checked without DNA. CDR3 size: 15 residues. CDR1 and CDR2 from the germline V gene are SGHRS and YFSETQ. CDR3: CASSSYGTDTYEQYF.

V is TRBV20-1 and J is TRBJ2-1; TCRdb outputs TRBD2, but without DNA this stays unchecked. The CDR3 runs 14 residues. The germline CDR1 and CDR2 sequences are DFQATT and SNEGSKA (reference sequence). The CDR3 reads CSASRASGGNEQFF.

The V call is TRBV4-2, the J call TRBJ2-1. Germline V gene lookup returns CDR1 LGHNA and CDR2 YNFKEQ. The CDR3 runs to 15 residues. The CDR3 protein is CASSQDSLTHNEQFF.

This chain uses TRBV3-1 with TRBJ1-6; TCRdb lists TRBD1, though no DNA is available to test this call. The CDR3 contains 12 residues. CDR1 and CDR2 (germline): LGHDT, YNNKEL (reference sequence). This CDR3 is CASSQGGRPLHF.

The chain links TRBV3-1 to TRBJ1-1; absent DNA, TCRdb's TRBD1 call cannot be checked. Germline CDR1 LGHDT, CDR2 YNNKEL (reference sequence). The CDR3 spans 14 residues. CDR3 amino acids: CASKKRGVNTEAFF.